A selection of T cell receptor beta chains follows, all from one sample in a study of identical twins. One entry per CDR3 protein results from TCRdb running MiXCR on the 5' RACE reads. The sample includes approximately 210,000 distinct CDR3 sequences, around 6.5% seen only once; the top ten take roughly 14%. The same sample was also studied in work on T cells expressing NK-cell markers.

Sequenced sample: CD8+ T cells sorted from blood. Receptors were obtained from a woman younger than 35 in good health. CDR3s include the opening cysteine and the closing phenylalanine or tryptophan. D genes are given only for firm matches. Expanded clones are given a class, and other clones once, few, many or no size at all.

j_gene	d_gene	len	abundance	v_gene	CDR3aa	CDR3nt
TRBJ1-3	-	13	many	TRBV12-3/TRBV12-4	CASSWGPGNTIYF	TGTGCCAGCAGTTGGGGACCTGGAAACACCATATATTTT
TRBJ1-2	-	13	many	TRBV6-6	CASLDTGTFNYTF	TGTGCCAGCCTCGATACCGGGACTTTCAACTACACCTTC
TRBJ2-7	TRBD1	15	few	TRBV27	CASSVRDSPTYEQYF	TGTGCCAGCAGCGTACGGGACAGCCCAACTTACGAGCAGTACTTC
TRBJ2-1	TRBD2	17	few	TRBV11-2	CASSLDESGGLGDEQFF	TGTGCCAGCAGCTTAGATGAGAGCGGGGGGCTTGGTGATGAGCAGTTCTTC
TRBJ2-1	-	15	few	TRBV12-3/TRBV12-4	CASSLGGPGHWEQFF	TGTGCCAGCAGTTTAGGGGGCCCCGGGCATTGGGAGCAGTTCTTC
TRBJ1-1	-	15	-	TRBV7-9	CASSSWRQANTEAFF	TGTGCCAGCAGCTCCTGGCGCCAGGCGAACACTGAAGCTTTCTTT
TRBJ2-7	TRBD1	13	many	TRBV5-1	CASSETGTYEQYF	TGCGCCAGCAGCGAGACAGGGACCTACGAGCAGTACTTC
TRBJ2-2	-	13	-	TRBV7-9	CASGLRVAGELFF	TGTGCCAGCGGCTTAAGGGTCGCCGGGGAGCTGTTTTTT
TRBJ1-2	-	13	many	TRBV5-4	CASSVTGTDGYTF	TGTGCCAGCAGCGTGACAGGAACCGATGGCTACACCTTC
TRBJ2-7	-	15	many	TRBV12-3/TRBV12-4	CASSLEWRTAYEQYF	TGTGCCAGCAGCCTGGAGTGGAGGACGGCCTACGAGCAGTACTTC
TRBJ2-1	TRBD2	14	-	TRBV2	CASWMRGVRNEQFF	TGTGCCAGCTGGATGCGGGGGGTGAGGAATGAGCAGTTCTTC
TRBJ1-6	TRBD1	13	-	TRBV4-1	CATQDRGNSPLHF	TGCGCCACCCAGGACAGGGGAAATTCACCCCTCCACTTT
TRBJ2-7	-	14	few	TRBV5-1	CASSLSGPFYEQYF	TGCGCCAGCAGCTTGAGTGGACCGTTTTACGAGCAGTACTTC
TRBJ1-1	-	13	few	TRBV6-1	CASTQGWNTEAFF	TGTGCCAGTACCCAGGGATGGAACACTGAAGCTTTCTTT
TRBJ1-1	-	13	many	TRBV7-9	CASSPPGYTEAFF	TGTGCCAGCAGCCCCCCAGGGTACACTGAAGCTTTCTTT
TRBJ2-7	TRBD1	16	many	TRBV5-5	CASSAGTGGGYYEQYF	TGTGCCAGCAGCGCTGGGACAGGGGGGGGGTACTACGAGCAGTACTTC
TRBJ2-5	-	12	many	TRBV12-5	CASGPDRETQYF	TGTGCTAGTGGTCCGGACCGTGAGACCCAGTACTTC
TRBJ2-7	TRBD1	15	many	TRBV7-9	CASSTRTGSGYEQYF	TGTGCCAGCAGCACCAGGACAGGGAGTGGTTACGAGCAGTACTTC
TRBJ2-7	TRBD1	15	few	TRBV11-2	CASSFEWDRAYEQYF	TGTGCCAGCAGCTTTGAGTGGGACAGGGCCTACGAGCAGTACTTC
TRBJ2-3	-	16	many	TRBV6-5	CASSYGGEWDTDTQYF	TGTGCCAGCAGTTACGGCGGGGAGTGGGACACAGATACGCAGTATTTT
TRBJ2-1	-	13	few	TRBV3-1	CASSQASYNEQFF	TGTGCCAGCAGCCAAGCTAGCTACAATGAGCAGTTCTTC
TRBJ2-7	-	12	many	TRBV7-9	CASSLVGHEQYF	TGTGCCAGCAGCTTAGTGGGCCACGAGCAGTACTTC
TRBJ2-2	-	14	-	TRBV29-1	CSSRSGPGTGELFF	TGCAGCTCACGGTCGGGGCCGGGCACCGGGGAGCTGTTTTTT
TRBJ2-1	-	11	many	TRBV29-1	CSVDTPEGQFF	TGCAGCGTCGATACTCCTGAAGGGCAGTTCTTC
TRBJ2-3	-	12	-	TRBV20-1	CSAPLTSDTQYF	TGCAGTGCTCCCCTTACTAGCGATACGCAGTATTTT
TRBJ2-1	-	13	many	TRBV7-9	CASSSLLRNEQFF	TGTGCCAGCAGCTCCCTACTACGAAATGAGCAGTTCTTC
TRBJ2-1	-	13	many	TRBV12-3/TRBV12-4	CASIGSAVNEQFF	TGTGCCAGCATAGGGTCAGCCGTCAATGAGCAGTTCTTC
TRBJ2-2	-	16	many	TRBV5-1	CASSFRASSSAGELFF	TGCGCCAGCAGCTTTCGCGCAAGTTCCAGTGCCGGGGAGCTGTTTTTT
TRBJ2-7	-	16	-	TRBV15	CATSRDPTSSKDEQYF	TGTGCCACCAGCAGAGACCCGACTAGTTCTAAGGACGAGCAGTACTTC
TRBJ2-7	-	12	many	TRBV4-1	CASSPDRSEQYF	TGCGCCAGCAGCCCAGATCGGAGCGAGCAGTACTTC
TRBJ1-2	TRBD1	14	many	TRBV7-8	CASSLQGAGYGYTF	TGTGCCAGCAGCTTACAGGGGGCCGGCTATGGCTACACCTTC
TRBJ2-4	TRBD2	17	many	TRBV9	CASSLRGIAGAQNIQYF	TGTGCCAGCAGCCTTAGAGGGATAGCGGGGGCTCAAAACATTCAGTACTTC
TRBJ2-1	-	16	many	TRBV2	CASSEPRAGSYNEQFF	TGTGCCAGCAGTGAACCCCGTGCCGGCTCCTACAATGAGCAGTTCTTC
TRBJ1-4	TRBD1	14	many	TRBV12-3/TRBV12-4	CASSSSGGDEKLFF	TGTGCCAGCAGTTCCTCAGGGGGGGATGAAAAACTGTTTTTT
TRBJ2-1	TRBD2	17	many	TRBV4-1	CASSQGAAAGVYNEQFF	TGCGCCAGCAGCCAAGGTGCCGCGGCGGGGGTTTACAATGAGCAGTTCTTC